A selection of T cell receptor beta chains follows, all from one sample in a study of cytomegalovirus exposure and HLA in healthy donors. Data came from immunoSEQ multiplex PCR; TCRdb stores just in-frame clones and leaves some out. The table has over 150,000 clones, approximately 80% seen once. Material: PBMCs. The source is a man in his thirties or forties in good health and CMV-seropositive. CDR3s include the opening cysteine and the closing phenylalanine or tryptophan. A D gene is named only where the DNA matches it firmly. Only some rows state a clone size, as once, few, many or a class for expanded clones.

few,TRBJ2-1,TRBV28,TRBD2,TGTGCCAGCACCCTACCTAGGAGGGGTCCCGGGACTAGCTACAATGAGCAGTTCTTC,CASTLPRRGPGTSYNEQFF
-,TRBJ1-4,TRBV7-2,-,TGTGCCAGCAGCTCTAAACCCGCAACTAATGAAAAACTGTTTTTT,CASSSKPATNEKLFF
-,TRBJ2-7,TRBV30,-,TGTGCCTGGAGTCCCTCCAGGGTTTACGAGCAGTACTTC,CAWSPSRVYEQYF
-,TRBJ2-6,TRBV6-1,TRBD1,TGTGCCAGCAGTGAACAGGGGGCTGGGGCCAACGTCCTGACTTTC,CASSEQGAGANVLTF
few,TRBJ1-3,TRBV19,-,TGTGCCAGTAGGAACCAGGGATACTCTGGAAACACCATATATTTT,CASRNQGYSGNTIYF
-,TRBJ1-5,TRBV21-1,-,TGTGCCAGCGGGGGGTATCTGGGCCAGGGCGGCGGCAATCAGCCCCAGCATTTT,CASGGYLGQGGGNQPQHF
once,TRBJ2-7,TRBV5-1,-,TGCGCCAGCAGCTTGGAGCAGGGAACAAGGTACGAGCAGTACTTC,CASSLEQGTRYEQYF
-,TRBJ2-5,TRBV7-9,-,TGTGCCAGCAGCTGGAGGGGGCGCCAGGAGACCCAGTACTTC,CASSWRGRQETQYF
-,TRBJ2-1,TRBV5-6,TRBD1,TGTGCCAGCAGTTCCTGGACAGGGTACAATGAGCAGTTCTTC,CASSSWTGYNEQFF
-,TRBJ2-7,TRBV27,-,TGTGCCAGCAGTTTCTCCCGCCAGGGCCGCGAGCAGTACTTC,CASSFSRQGREQYF
-,TRBJ2-2,TRBV5-1,-,TGCGCCAGCAGCAAGACGGGACTGGGAAACACCGGGGAGCTGTTTTTT,CASSKTGLGNTGELFF
once,TRBJ1-1,TRBV6-6,-,TGTGCCAGCAGATCGACAGTTACGAACACTGAAGCTTTCTTT,CASRSTVTNTEAFF
-,TRBJ2-3,TRBV5-4,-,TGTGCCAGCAGTCCAGAAGTCTTAGATACGCAGTATTTT,CASSPEVLDTQYF
-,TRBJ1-1,TRBV5-1,TRBD1,TGCGCCAGCAGCCCAAACAGGGGACTCACTGAAGCTTTCTTT,CASSPNRGLTEAFF
-,TRBJ2-1,TRBV27,TRBD2,TGTGCCAGCAGTTTATCAATCCTAGCGGCCTCCTACAATGAGCAGTTCTTC,CASSLSILAASYNEQFF
few,TRBJ1-4,TRBV27,-,TGTGCCAGCAGTTCGGGGACATCCGATTCCGGCGAAAAACTGTTTTTT,CASSSGTSDSGEKLFF
-,TRBJ2-2,TRBV7-9,-,TGTGCCAGCAGCCCCAAGGGGCTGGGGCACACCGGGGAGCTGTTTTTT,CASSPKGLGHTGELFF
-,TRBJ1-2,TRBV5-4,TRBD1,TGTGCCAGCAGCCCCCAGGGGGCCTATGGCTACACCTTC,CASSPQGAYGYTF
-,TRBJ2-7,TRBV19,TRBD1,TGTGCCAGTAGTGTTCAACAGGGGGGAGACTACGAGCAGTACTTC,CASSVQQGGDYEQYF
-,TRBJ1-3,TRBV6-1,-,TGTGCCAGCAGTGAAAGACAGATTGGAAACACCATATATTTT,CASSERQIGNTIYF
-,TRBJ2-2,TRBV19,-,TGTGCCAGTAGTCCACAGGTGACCGGGGAGCTGTTTTTT,CASSPQVTGELFF
few,TRBJ2-5,TRBV28,TRBD1,TGTGCCAGCAGTTACCCGCAACAATCGACAGGGGGCACACCAAGAGTGACCCAGTACTTC,CASSYPQQSTGGTPRVTQYF
-,TRBJ2-5,TRBV9,TRBD2,TGTGCCAGCAGCACCCAGCCGGGGGGACTCAATCACTTC,CASSTQPGGLNHF
-,TRBJ2-1,TRBV10-3,-,TGTGCCATCAGTGAGTCGCGGAGGGGGCGGGTGGACAATGAGCAGTTCTTC,CAISESRRGRVDNEQFF
-,TRBJ1-1,TRBV28,TRBD1,TGTGCCAGCAGTTTATCCCCTCTGGCAGGGGGGAACACTGAAGCTTTCTTT,CASSLSPLAGGNTEAFF
-,TRBJ2-7,TRBV27,-,TGTGCCAGCAGTCCTAAAGGACTACCAATCTACGAGCAGTACTTC,CASSPKGLPIYEQYF
once,TRBJ1-5,TRBV2,-,TGTGCCAGCAGTACCCCGGGTTACAATCAGCCCCAGCATTTT,CASSTPGYNQPQHF
-,TRBJ1-5,TRBV5-1,TRBD1,TGCGCCAGCAGCCCAGGCGGGACAGGGGGTCAGCCCCAGCATTTT,CASSPGGTGGQPQHF
-,TRBJ1-5,TRBV5-1,TRBD1,TGCGCCAGCAGCCTTACCTACAGGGGTGACAATCAGCCCCAGCATTTT,CASSLTYRGDNQPQHF
-,TRBJ2-7,TRBV7-2,-,TGTGCCAGCAGCTTAGTTGGGGGTAGCGGCTACGAGCAGTACTTC,CASSLVGGSGYEQYF
-,TRBJ2-5,TRBV29-1,-,TGCAGCGTTGGGGGGGACAGTAACCAAGAGACCCAGTACTTC,CSVGGDSNQETQYF
-,TRBJ2-7,TRBV5-6,TRBD2,TGTGCCACAACGGTCGCCGGGAGGAATGAGCAGTACTTC,CATTVAGRNEQYF
-,TRBJ1-2,TRBV14,TRBD1,TGTGCCAGCAGGCGACAGGGGACCTATGGCTACACCTTC,CASRRQGTYGYTF
-,TRBJ1-5,TRBV7-3,-,TGTGCCAGCAGCCCGCTAAAAAATAGCAATCAGCCCCAGCATTTT,CASSPLKNSNQPQHF
-,TRBJ2-2,TRBV9,-,TGTGCCAGCAGCGTGGCCAAATACGCGAACACCGGGGAGCTGTTTTTT,CASSVAKYANTGELFF
-,TRBJ1-2,TRBV6-1,-,TGTGCCAGCAGTGAGACACAGGGAGCGCAGAGCTACACCTTC,CASSETQGAQSYTF
-,TRBJ2-3,TRBV7-9,TRBD2,TGTGCCAGCAGCTTAGAGCCAGCGGGGGTCACAGATACGCAGTATTTT,CASSLEPAGVTDTQYF
-,TRBJ1-1,TRBV7-2,-,TGTGCCAGCAGCTTAGGTCTACAGATGCCGATGAACACTGAAGCTTTCTTT,CASSLGLQMPMNTEAFF
once,TRBJ2-7,TRBV18,-,TGTGCCAGCTCACCACCGAGCGCTAGCTCCTACGAGCAGTACTTC,CASSPPSASSYEQYF
few,TRBJ1-6,TRBV15,-,TGTGCCACCAGCAGAGATTTAGCGAGCTCCTATAATTCACCCCTCCACTTT,CATSRDLASSYNSPLHF
-,TRBJ2-2,TRBV23-1,TRBD2,TGCGCCAGCAGTCAATCGGGAGGGAGCGACACCGGGGAGCTGTTTTTT,CASSQSGGSDTGELFF
once,TRBJ2-7,TRBV4-2,-,TGTGCCAGCAGCCAAGTGCAGGGTCCCTACGAGCAGTACTTC,CASSQVQGPYEQYF
-,TRBJ2-3,TRBV18,TRBD1,TGTGCCAGCATGGAAACAGGGGATTTGACAGATACGCAGTATTTT,CASMETGDLTDTQYF
-,TRBJ2-1,TRBV21-1,-,TGTGCCAGCCGGGCGGGGGTGACCTACAATGAGCAGTTCTTC,CASRAGVTYNEQFF
-,TRBJ2-5,TRBV27,-,TGTGCCAGCACGGGGGTTATAGGAGAGACCCAGTACTTC,CASTGVIGETQYF
-,TRBJ1-4,TRBV6-5,TRBD1,TGTGCCAGCAGCCGACAGGGATTTAATGAAAAACTGTTTTTT,CASSRQGFNEKLFF
-,TRBJ2-3,TRBV5-8,TRBD2,TGTGCCAGCAGCTTGGGACTAGCGCTCCTAACAGATACGCAGTATTTT,CASSLGLALLTDTQYF
-,TRBJ1-1,TRBV27,TRBD1,TGCGCCAGCAGTTTAGACAGGGACACTGAAGCTTTCTTT,CASSLDRDTEAFF